Each of the 25 T cell receptor beta chains below was sequenced from the same sample in a study of cytomegalovirus exposure and HLA in healthy donors. Profiled with immunoSEQ multiplex PCR; TCRdb holds only in-frame clones, not every one. The sample records roughly 300,000 clones, 75% to 90% being singletons. The sample comprised PBMCs. The receptors originated from a woman aged 30 to 39 in good health and CMV-seropositive.

CDR3 DNA: TGTGCCAGCAGTGAAAACAGGGGCCACCACCCCCAAGAGACCCAGTACTTC. This encodes CASSENRGHHPQETQYF. This chain connects TRBV6-1 to TRBJ2-5; 7 positions match TRBD1. This CDR3 is 17 amino acids long. V was pared by 2 bases and J by 1 base, with 10 bases of the junction left unmatched. Germline CDR1 is MNHNS and CDR2 is SASEGT.

As regards this clone: The identical CDR3 is also encoded by other nucleotide sequences in the sample. The chain carries TRBV30 and TRBJ1-5; D unresolved. Trimming removed 0 bases from V and 4 bases from J, with 7 bases in between. Germline assignment: CDR1 GTSNPN and CDR2 SVGIG (reference sequence). This CDR3 spans 13 amino acids. In DNA form, the CDR3 reads TGTGCCTGGAGTGTACGCAGTAATCAGCCCCAGCATTTT. It specifies CAWSVRSNQPQHF. Complete variable domain (other parts from reference TRBV30 and TRBJ1-5): SQTIHQWPATLVQPVGSPLSLECTVEGTSNPNLYWYRQAAGRGLQLLFYSVGIGQISSEVPQNLSASRPQDRQFILSSKKLLLSDSGFYLCAWSVRSNQPQHFGDGTRLSIL.

The rearrangement uses TRBV25-1 and TRBJ2-2; D is possibly TRBD2 (5 bases). The CDR3 totals 16 residues. With 5 bases removed from V and 2 bases from J, the gap between germline ends came to 15 bases. Looked up from germline, CDR1 is MGHDK and CDR2 is SYGVNS. The CDR3 loop reads CASSWSPRGNTGELFF. In DNA, the CDR3 is TGTGCCAGCAGTTGGTCACCTCGGGGTAACACCGGGGAGCTGTTTTTT.

The V and J genes are TRBV18 and TRBJ1-5, with D unresolved. V lost 5 bases and J 0 bases, leaving 14 bases between the germline ends. Looked up from germline, CDR1 is KGHSH and CDR2 is LQKENI. The CDR3 sequence is 16 residues long. The CDR3 DNA follows: TGTGCCAGCTCAGCCTACGAACAGTATAGCAATCAGCCCCAGCATTTT. Encoded protein: CASSAYEQYSNQPQHF.

This sequence joins TRBV25-1 and TRBJ1-6, with D possibly matching TRBD1 (5 bases). CDR1 and CDR2 from the germline V gene are MGHDK and SYGVNS. CDR3 length: 13 amino acids. Trimming removed 8 bases at V and 9 bases at J, with 14 bases between. The CDR3 loop is CASSPGGVSPLHF. In DNA, the CDR3 is TGTGCCAGCTCCCCGGGGGGGGTTTCACCCCTCCACTTT.

The V and J genes are TRBV13 and TRBJ2-6; 11 bases agree with TRBD2. The CDR3 runs 18 residues. Germline V gives CDR1 PRHDT, CDR2 FYEKMQ (reference sequence). Trimming at V came to 2 bases and at J to 0 bases, leaving 3 bases not matched to a gene. CDR3 region: CASSLSSGRASGANVLTF. The CDR3 nucleotides are TGTGCCAGCAGCTTAAGTAGCGGGAGGGCCTCTGGGGCCAACGTCCTGACTTTC. Full variable domain (missing parts from reference TRBV13 and TRBJ2-6): AAGVIQSPRHLIKEKRETATLKCYPIPRHDTVYWYQQGPGQDPQFLISFYEKMQSDKGSIPDRFSAQQFSDYHSELNMSSLELGDSALYFCASSLSSGRASGANVLTFGAGSRLTVL.

V gene TRBV7-7 combines with J gene TRBJ2-5; D may be TRBD1 or TRBD2 (5 bases each). The CDR3 loop spans 15 amino acids. With 6 bases removed from V and 2 bases from J, the gap between germline ends came to 16 bases. In germline, CDR1 is SSHAT, CDR2 FNYEAQ (reference sequence). The CDR3 DNA reads as TGTGCCAGCAGTCGATCCGGGACGGGTCAAGAGACCCAGTACTTC. This translates into CASSRSGTGQETQYF.

A few counts support this clone. The rearrangement joins TRBV19 to TRBJ1-2, with 7 bases fitting TRBD1. V shed 3 bases, J shed 8 bases, and the junction held 9 bases outside the gene matches. The CDR3 extends over 14 amino acids. Germline CDR1 and CDR2: LNHDA and SQIVND (reference sequence). CDR3 in amino acids: CASSIARQGLGYTF. The CDR3 coding sequence is TGTGCCAGTAGTATCGCAAGACAGGGCTTGGGCTACACCTTC.

CDR3 sequence: CASSDPGTRAGYEQYF. The CDR3 nucleotides are TGCGCCAGCAGCGACCCCGGGACACGAGCGGGTTACGAGCAGTACTTC. This chain connects TRBV5-1 to TRBJ2-7; tentatively, D is TRBD1 or TRBD2 (6 bases each). V lost 4 bases and J lost 4, with 21 bases in between. Germline V gene data show CDR1 as SGHRS and CDR2 as YFSETQ. The CDR3 runs 16 residues.

This chain joins TRBV19 and TRBJ2-7; D is unresolved. The length of the CDR3 is 13 residues. V lost 3 bases to trimming and J lost 6 bases, with 12 bases between them. CDR1 and CDR2 from the germline V gene are LNHDA and SQIVND (reference sequence). CDR3 region: CASSIPGWGEQYF. The CDR3 nucleotides read TGTGCCAGTAGTATCCCCGGGTGGGGCGAGCAGTACTTC.

The chain joins TRBV9 to TRBJ2-1; TRBD2 is a possible D gene (5 bases). This CDR3 has 15 amino acids. Germline CDR1 is SGDLS and CDR2 is YYNGEE. V lost 4 bases and J 2 bases, leaving 13 bases between the germline ends. The CDR3 coding sequence is TGTGCCAGCAGCCCAACCACCGGGACCTACAATGAGCAGTTCTTC. Translation: CASSPTTGTYNEQFF.

The count of this clone is one. The V gene is TRBV5-4, the J gene TRBJ1-2; D call uncertain. The CDR3 contains 15 residues. V lost 4 bases to trimming and J lost 0 bases, with 13 bases between them. Per the germline V gene, CDR1 is SGHNT and CDR2 is YYREEE (reference sequence). The CDR3 bases are TGTGCCAGCAGCCCCCAAGATACTCCTAACTATGGCTACACCTTC. Its translation: CASSPQDTPNYGYTF.

The V gene is TRBV19, the J gene TRBJ2-7; 10 bases map to TRBD1. This CDR3 is 15 amino acids long. V gave up 5 bases and J gave up 6 bases; unmatched junction bases: 10. CDR1 is LNHDA and CDR2 is SQIVND in the germline V gene (reference sequence). The CDR3 nucleotides are TGTGCCAGTAGTGTCCCGGGACAGGGGTTCGGCGAGCAGTACTTC. Translating it yields CASSVPGQGFGEQYF.

V is TRBV30 and J is TRBJ2-7, with TRBD2 matching over 7 bases. The CDR3 loop spans 15 amino acids. V gave up 3 bases and J gave up 0 bases; unmatched junction bases: 8. Germline V CDR1 and CDR2: GTSNPN, SVGIG (reference sequence). This CDR3 is CAWSGGSRSSYEQYF. The CDR3 nucleotides are TGTGCCTGGAGCGGGGGGTCCCGAAGCTCCTACGAGCAGTACTTC.

This clone appeared once. The chain employs TRBV5-1 and TRBJ1-2; tentatively, D is TRBD1 (6 bases). V was shortened by 4 bases and J by 6 bases, with 13 bases between the two germline ends. CDR3 length: 13 amino acids. CDR1 is SGHRS, CDR2 YFSETQ, per germline. The CDR3 spells CASSADYRDGYTF. CDR3 sequence (DNA): TGCGCCAGCAGCGCGGATTACAGGGATGGCTACACCTTC.

This chain joins TRBV7-9 and TRBJ2-1; D unresolved. The germline V gene has CDR1 SEHNR and CDR2 FQNEAQ (reference sequence). The CDR3 is made up of 12 amino acids. Trimming removed 5 bases at V and 7 bases at J, with 9 bases between. CDR3 in DNA: TGTGCCAGCAGCCAACACCCAAATGAGCAGTTCTTC. Translated, it gives CASSQHPNEQFF.

Comments on this clone: It is unclear where the CDR3 begins or ends on the DNA, so no DNA is shown, and the CDR3 is as TCRdb lists it. Other DNA sequences in the sample encode the same CDR3. The V and J genes are TRBV27 and TRBJ1-5. Per germline, CDR1 MNHEY and CDR2 SMNVEV (reference sequence). Counting both end residues, the CDR3 totals 15 amino acids. CDR3 in amino acids: CASSPWGVGNQPQHF.

CDR3 region: CASSTTGGSYEQYF. The CDR3 DNA reads as TGTGCCAGCAGTACGACAGGGGGCTCCTACGAGCAGTACTTC. The V gene is TRBV6-5, the J gene TRBJ2-7; TRBD1 matches at 9 bases. The CDR3 sequence is 14 residues long. Germline V gives CDR1 MNHEY, CDR2 SVGAGI. V dropped 5 bases and J dropped 0; count of bases not matched to a gene: 2.

The chain is built from TRBV6-5 and TRBJ2-5, with a weak D call TRBD2 (5 bases). CDR1 MNHEY and CDR2 SVGAGI come from the germline V gene. The V gene lost 2 bases and the J gene lost 5 bases, with 15 bases spanning the gap. CDR3 length: 15 residues. In DNA form, the CDR3 reads TGTGCCAGCAGTTACGGACGGGGTGTAGCGGAGACCCAGTACTTC. Protein: CASSYGRGVAETQYF.

This chain joins TRBV4-3 and TRBJ2-3, with D unresolved. Germline CDR1 LGHNA, CDR2 YSLEER. V lost 1 base, J lost 7 bases, and 9 bases lay in between. The CDR3 is made up of 13 amino acids. The CDR3 DNA follows: TGCGCCAGCAGCCAAGCAGGCACGTATACGCAGTATTTT. Protein: CASSQAGTYTQYF.

The V gene is TRBV30, the J gene TRBJ2-4; D tentatively fits TRBD1 or TRBD2 (5 bases each). The CDR3 runs 15 residues. CDR1 and CDR2 from the germline V gene are GTSNPN and SVGIG (reference sequence). The V and J ends lost 0 bases and 7 bases respectively, with 16 bases between them. The DNA of the CDR3 is TGTGCCTGGAGTGTAGGCCGGGACCTTGCGAACATTCAGTACTTC. Translation gives CAWSVGRDLANIQYF.

The gene calls are TRBV7-9 and TRBJ1-4, with D tentatively TRBD1 (5 bases). From germline, CDR1 is SEHNR and CDR2 FQNEAQ (reference sequence). Trimming took off 5 bases at V and 5 bases at J, with 12 bases between the two ends. CDR3 length equals 14 residues. CDR3 sequence reads: CASSEGLRNEKLFF. CDR3 sequence (DNA): TGTGCCAGCAGCGAGGGGCTTAGAAATGAAAAACTGTTTTTT. The full variable domain, rest sourced from reference TRBV7-9 and TRBJ1-4, is DTGVSQNPRHKITKRGQNVTFRCDPISEHNRLYWYRQTLGQGPEFLTYFQNEAQLEKSRLLSDRFSAERPKGSFSTLEIQRTEQGDSAMYLCASSEGLRNEKLFFGSGTQLSVL.

This chain uses TRBV7-9 with TRBJ2-1; D is ambiguous. CDR1 is SEHNR and CDR2 is FQNEAQ in the germline V gene (reference sequence). The CDR3 loop spans 12 amino acids. Trimming took off 10 bases at V and 6 bases at J, with 13 bases between the two ends. The CDR3 region has the DNA TGTGCCACCGCCAGTGTCCTCAATGAGCAGTTCTTC. Its protein product is CATASVLNEQFF.

A note on this clone: Distinct nucleotide sequences in the sample also encode this CDR3. J is TRBJ2-7 and V is TRBV13, with D perhaps matching TRBD1 or TRBD2 (5 bases each). Per germline, CDR1 PRHDT and CDR2 FYEKMQ (reference sequence). The CDR3 extends over 12 amino acids. V gave up 3 bases and J gave up 2 bases, with 5 bases separating them. The CDR3 nucleotides are TGTGCCAGCAGCTTGGGGGCCTACGAGCAGTACTTC. This sequence encodes CASSLGAYEQYF.

V is TRBV7-9 and J is TRBJ2-5, with D unresolved. V dropped 6 bases and J dropped 3 bases, with 5 bases sitting between them. Germline V gene data show CDR1 as SEHNR and CDR2 as FQNEAQ (reference sequence). The CDR3 runs 11 residues. The CDR3 DNA follows: TGTGCCAGCAGTATAGAAGAGACCCAGTACTTC. Amino acid sequence: CASSIEETQYF.